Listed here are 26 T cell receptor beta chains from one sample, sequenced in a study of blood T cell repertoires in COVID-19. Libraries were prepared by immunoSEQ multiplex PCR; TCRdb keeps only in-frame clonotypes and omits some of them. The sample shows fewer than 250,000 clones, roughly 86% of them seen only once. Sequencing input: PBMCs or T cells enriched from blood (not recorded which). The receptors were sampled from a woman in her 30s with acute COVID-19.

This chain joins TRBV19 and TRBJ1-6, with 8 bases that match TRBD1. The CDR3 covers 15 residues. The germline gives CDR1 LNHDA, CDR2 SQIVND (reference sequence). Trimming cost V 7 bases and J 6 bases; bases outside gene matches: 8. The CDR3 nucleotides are TGTGCCAGTACTATCGGGACAGGTCCTAATTCACCCCTCCACTTT. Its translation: CASTIGTGPNSPLHF.

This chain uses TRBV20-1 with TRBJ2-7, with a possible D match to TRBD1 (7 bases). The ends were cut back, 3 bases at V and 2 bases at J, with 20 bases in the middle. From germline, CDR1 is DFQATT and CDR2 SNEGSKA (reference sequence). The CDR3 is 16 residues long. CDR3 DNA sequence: TGCAGTGCTAGTGGGAGAGGGGGCGGGGCCGCCTACGAGCAGTACTTC. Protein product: CSASGRGGGAAYEQYF.

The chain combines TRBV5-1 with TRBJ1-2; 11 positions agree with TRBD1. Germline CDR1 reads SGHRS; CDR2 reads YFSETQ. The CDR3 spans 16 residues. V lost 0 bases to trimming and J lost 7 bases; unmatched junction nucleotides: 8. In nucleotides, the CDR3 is TGCGCCAGCAGCTTGGCCGGACAGGGGGCCGTAGGTGGCTACACCTTC. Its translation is CASSLAGQGAVGGYTF.

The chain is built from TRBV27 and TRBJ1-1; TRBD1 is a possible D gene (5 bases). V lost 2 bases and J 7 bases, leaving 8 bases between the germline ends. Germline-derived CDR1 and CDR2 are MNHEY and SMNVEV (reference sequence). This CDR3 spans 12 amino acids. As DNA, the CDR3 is TGTGCCAGCAGTTTAGGGGGGGGTGAAGCTTTCTTT. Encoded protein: CASSLGGGEAFF.

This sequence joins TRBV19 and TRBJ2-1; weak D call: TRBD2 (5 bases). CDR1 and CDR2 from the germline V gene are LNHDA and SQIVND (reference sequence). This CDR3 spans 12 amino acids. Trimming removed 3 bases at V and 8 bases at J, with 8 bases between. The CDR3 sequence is CASSIGVYEQFF. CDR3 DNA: TGTGCCAGTAGTATCGGGGTTTATGAGCAGTTCTTC.

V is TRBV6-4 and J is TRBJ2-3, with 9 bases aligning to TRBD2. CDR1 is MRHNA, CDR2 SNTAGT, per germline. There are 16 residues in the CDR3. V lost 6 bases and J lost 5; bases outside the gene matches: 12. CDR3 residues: CASSRYSGGAGDTQYF. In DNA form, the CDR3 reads TGTGCCAGCAGCAGATATAGCGGGGGAGCAGGAGATACGCAGTATTTT.

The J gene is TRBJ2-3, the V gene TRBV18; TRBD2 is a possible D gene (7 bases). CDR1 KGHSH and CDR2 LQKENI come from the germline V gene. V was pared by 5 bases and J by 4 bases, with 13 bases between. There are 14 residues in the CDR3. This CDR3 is CASSAGEGSDTQYF. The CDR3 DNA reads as TGTGCCAGCTCAGCAGGGGAGGGCTCAGATACGCAGTATTTT.

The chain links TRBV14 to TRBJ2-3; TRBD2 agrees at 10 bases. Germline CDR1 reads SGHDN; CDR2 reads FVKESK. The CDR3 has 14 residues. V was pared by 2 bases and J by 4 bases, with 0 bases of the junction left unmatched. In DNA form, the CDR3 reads TGTGCCAGCAGCCAACTAGCGGGGGCAGATACGCAGTATTTT. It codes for CASSQLAGADTQYF.

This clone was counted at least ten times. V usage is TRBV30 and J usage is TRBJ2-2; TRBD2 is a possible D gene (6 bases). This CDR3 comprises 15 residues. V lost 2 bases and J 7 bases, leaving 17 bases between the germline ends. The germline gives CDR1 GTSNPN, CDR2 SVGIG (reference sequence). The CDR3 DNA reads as TGTGCCTGGAGTCCGCGGTCGCGGGAAAGCGGGGAGCTGTTTTTT. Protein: CAWSPRSRESGELFF. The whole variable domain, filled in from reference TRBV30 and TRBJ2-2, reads SQTIHQWPATLVQPVGSPLSLECTVEGTSNPNLYWYRQAAGRGLQLLFYSVGIGQISSEVPQNLSASRPQDRQFILSSKKLLLSDSGFYLCAWSPRSRESGELFFGEGSRLTVL.

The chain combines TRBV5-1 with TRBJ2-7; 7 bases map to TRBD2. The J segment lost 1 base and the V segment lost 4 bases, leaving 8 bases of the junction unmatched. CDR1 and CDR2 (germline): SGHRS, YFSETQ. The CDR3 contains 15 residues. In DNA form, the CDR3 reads TGCGCCAGCAGCCTAAGACTGGGGGGGTCCTACGAGCAGTACTTC. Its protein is CASSLRLGGSYEQYF.

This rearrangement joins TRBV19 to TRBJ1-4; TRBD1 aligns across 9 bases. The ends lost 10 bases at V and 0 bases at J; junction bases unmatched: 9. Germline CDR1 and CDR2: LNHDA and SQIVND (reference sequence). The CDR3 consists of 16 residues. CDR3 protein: CATSDRGYTTNEKLFF. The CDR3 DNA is TGTGCCACCTCGGACAGGGGATACACAACTAATGAAAAACTGTTTTTT.

The CDR3 reads CASSLSKRGEQYF. CDR3 sequence (DNA): TGTGCCAGCAGCTTATCTAAACGGGGAGAGCAGTACTTC. V is TRBV3-1 (or the pseudogene TRBV3-2) and J is TRBJ2-7; D possibly corresponds to TRBD2 (5 bases). V lost 5 bases and J lost 7, with 15 bases in between. CDR1 and CDR2 from the germline V gene are LGHDT and YNNKEL (reference sequence). This CDR3 has 13 residues.

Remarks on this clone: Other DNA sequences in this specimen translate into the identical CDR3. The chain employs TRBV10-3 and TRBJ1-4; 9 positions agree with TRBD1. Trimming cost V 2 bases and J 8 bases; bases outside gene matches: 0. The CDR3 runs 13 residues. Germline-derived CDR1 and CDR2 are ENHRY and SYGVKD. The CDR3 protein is CAISEDRGEKLFF. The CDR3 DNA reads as TGTGCCATCAGTGAGGACAGGGGGGAAAAACTGTTTTTT.

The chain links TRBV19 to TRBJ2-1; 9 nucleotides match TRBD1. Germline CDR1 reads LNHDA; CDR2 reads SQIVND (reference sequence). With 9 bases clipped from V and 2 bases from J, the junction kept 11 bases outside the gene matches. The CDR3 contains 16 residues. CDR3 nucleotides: TGTGCCAGCCAGAGGACAGGGGAATTACCCTACAATGAGCAGTTCTTC. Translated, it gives CASQRTGELPYNEQFF.

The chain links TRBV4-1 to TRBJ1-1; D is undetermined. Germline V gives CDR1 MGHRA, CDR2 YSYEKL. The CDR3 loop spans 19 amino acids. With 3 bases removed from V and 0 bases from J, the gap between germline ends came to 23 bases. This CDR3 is CASSHSFMGPAGMNTEAFF. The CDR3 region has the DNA TGCGCCAGCAGCCACTCCTTTATGGGCCCAGCTGGTATGAACACTGAAGCTTTCTTT.

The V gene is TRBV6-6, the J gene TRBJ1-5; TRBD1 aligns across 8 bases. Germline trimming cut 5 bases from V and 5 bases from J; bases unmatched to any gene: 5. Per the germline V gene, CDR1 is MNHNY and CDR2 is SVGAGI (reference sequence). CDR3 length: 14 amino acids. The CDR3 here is CASSQDRDHQPQHF. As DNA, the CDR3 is TGTGCCAGCAGTCAGGACAGGGACCATCAGCCCCAGCATTTT.

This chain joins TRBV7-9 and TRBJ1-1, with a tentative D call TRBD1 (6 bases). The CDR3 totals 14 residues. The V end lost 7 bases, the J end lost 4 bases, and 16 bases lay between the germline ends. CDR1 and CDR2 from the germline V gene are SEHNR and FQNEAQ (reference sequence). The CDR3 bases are TGTGCCAGCATCAAGCGCTACAGGGCCACTGAAGCTTTCTTT. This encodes CASIKRYRATEAFF.

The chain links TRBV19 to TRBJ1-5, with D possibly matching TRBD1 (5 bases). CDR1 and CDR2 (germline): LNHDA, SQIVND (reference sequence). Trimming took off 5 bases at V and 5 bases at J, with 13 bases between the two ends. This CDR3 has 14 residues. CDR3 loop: CASSDTAGDQPQHF. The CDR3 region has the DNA TGTGCCAGTAGTGACACTGCGGGGGATCAGCCCCAGCATTTT. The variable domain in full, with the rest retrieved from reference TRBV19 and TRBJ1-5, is DGGITQSPKYLFRKEGQNVTLSCEQNLNHDAMYWYRQDPGQGLRLIYYSQIVNDFQKGDIAEGYSVSREKKESFPLTVTSAQKNPTAFYLCASSDTAGDQPQHFGDGTRLSIL.

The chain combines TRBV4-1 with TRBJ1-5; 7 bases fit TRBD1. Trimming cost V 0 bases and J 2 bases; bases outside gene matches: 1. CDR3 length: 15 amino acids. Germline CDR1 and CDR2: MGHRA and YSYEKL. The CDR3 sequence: CASSQEDRGNQPQHF. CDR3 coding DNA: TGCGCCAGCAGCCAAGAAGACAGGGGCAATCAGCCCCAGCATTTT.

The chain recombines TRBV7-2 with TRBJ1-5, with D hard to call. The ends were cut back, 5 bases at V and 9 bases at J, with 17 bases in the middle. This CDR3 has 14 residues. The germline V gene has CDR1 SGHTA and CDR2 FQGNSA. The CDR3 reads CASSRNRDLWPQHF. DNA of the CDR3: TGTGCCAGCAGCCGCAACAGAGACCTTTGGCCCCAGCATTTT.

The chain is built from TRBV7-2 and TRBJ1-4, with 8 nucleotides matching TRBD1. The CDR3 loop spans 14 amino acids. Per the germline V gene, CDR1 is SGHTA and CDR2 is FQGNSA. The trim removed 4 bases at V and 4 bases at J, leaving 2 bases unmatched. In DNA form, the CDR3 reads TGTGCCAGCAGCTCAGACAGGGGTAATGAAAAACTGTTTTTT. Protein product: CASSSDRGNEKLFF. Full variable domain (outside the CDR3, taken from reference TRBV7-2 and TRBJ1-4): GAGVSQSPSNKVTEKGKDVELRCDPISGHTALYWYRQSLGQGLEFLIYFQGNSAPDKSGLPSDRFSAERTGGSVSTLTIQRTQQEDSAVYLCASSSDRGNEKLFFGSGTQLSVL.

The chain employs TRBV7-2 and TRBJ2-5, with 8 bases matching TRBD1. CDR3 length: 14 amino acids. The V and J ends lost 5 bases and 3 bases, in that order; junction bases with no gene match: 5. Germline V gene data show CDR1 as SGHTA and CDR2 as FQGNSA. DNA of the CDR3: TGTGCCAGCAGCCCACAGACAGGGGAAGAGACCCAGTACTTC. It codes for CASSPQTGEETQYF. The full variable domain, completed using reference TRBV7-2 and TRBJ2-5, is GAGVSQSPSNKVTEKGKDVELRCDPISGHTALYWYRQSLGQGLEFLIYFQGNSAPDKSGLPSDRFSAERTGGSVSTLTIQRTQQEDSAVYLCASSPQTGEETQYFGPGTRLLVL.

CDR3 sequence: CSVAYTLNTEAFF. CDR3 DNA: TGCAGCGTTGCTTACACCTTGAACACTGAAGCTTTCTTT. The V and J genes are TRBV29-1 and TRBJ1-1, with D unclear. The CDR3 totals 13 residues. Germline V gene data show CDR1 as SQVTM and CDR2 as ANQGSEA. V dropped 4 bases and J dropped 0 bases, with 9 bases sitting between them.

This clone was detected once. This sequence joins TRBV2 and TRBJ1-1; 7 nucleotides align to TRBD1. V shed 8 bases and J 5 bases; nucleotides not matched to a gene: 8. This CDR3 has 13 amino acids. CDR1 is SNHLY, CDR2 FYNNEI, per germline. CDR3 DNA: TGTGCCAGCCGACAGGGTATCGAGACTGAAGCTTTCTTT. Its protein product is CASRQGIETEAFF.

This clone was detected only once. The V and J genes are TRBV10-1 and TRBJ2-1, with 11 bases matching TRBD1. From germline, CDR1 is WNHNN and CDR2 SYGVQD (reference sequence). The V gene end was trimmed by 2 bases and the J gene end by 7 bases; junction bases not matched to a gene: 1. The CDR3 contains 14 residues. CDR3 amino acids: CASSEGQGANEQFF. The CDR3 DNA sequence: TGCGCCAGCAGTGAGGGACAGGGGGCGAATGAGCAGTTCTTC.

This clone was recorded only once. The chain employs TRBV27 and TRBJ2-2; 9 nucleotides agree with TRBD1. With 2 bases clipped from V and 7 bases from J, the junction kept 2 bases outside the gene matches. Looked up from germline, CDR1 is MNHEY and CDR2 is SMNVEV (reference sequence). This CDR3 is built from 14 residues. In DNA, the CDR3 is TGTGCCAGCAGTTTAGGGACAGGGTACGGGGAGCTGTTTTTT. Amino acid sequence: CASSLGTGYGELFF.